This T cell receptor beta chain was sequenced in a study of shared clonotypes between healthy human individuals. On this clone: Its antigen is currently unknown. One junction end does not reproduce the germline sequence, and a read error may be involved.

Findings and limits, study-wide: The sole specimen, blood, was sampled, and tissue repertoires likely differ. Represented diversity (both genetic and exposure-history) was limited by the small number of donors. The rarefaction results pointed to incomplete sorted-subset sequencing despite large depth. Sharing across four donors was seen in around 5.1% of naive CD4 clonotypes.

CDR1 and CDR2 from the germline V gene are LGHNA and YSLEER. The CDR3 has 19 residues. TCRdb's copy holds only in-frame clones and misses some; the assay was immunoSEQ multiplex PCR. The profile covers 2 million to 3 million clones, with approximately 93% appearing a single time and 0.36% taken by the ten largest. V gene TRBV4-3 combines with J gene TRBJ1-5; 7 nucleotides match TRBD1. The sample was naive CD4+ T cells from PBMCs. Described subset: CD45RA+ positively selected. The receptor's source is a man aged 18 to 30 in good health. Some clones in this sample may be carry-over from other donors' samples. CDR3 nucleotide sequence: TGCGCCAGCAGCCACTTACACCTTACCCCCGGGACAGCCAATCAACCCCAGCATTTT. This encodes CASSHLHLTPGTANQPQHF.